This note documents a single TCR beta chain sequence. Measured with immunoSEQ multiplex PCR; TCRdb has only the in-frame clones, and not every one. The sample includes 230,000 or so clones, about 93% of them seen just once. This sample was included in a study of control samples from healthy donors and cancer patients. V gave up 3 bases and J gave up 7 bases; unmatched junction bases: 7. Germline assignment: CDR1 SEHNR and CDR2 FQNEAQ (reference sequence). The CDR3 is 16 amino acids. J is TRBJ1-4 and V is TRBV7-9; 11 nucleotides match TRBD1. This clonotype was obtained from a man in his fifties in good health. The sequenced material came from blood. The CDR3 coding sequence is TGTGCCAGCAGCTTGAGGGCCGGGACAGGGGGTGAAAAACTGTTTTTT. Amino acid sequence: CASSLRAGTGGEKLFF.